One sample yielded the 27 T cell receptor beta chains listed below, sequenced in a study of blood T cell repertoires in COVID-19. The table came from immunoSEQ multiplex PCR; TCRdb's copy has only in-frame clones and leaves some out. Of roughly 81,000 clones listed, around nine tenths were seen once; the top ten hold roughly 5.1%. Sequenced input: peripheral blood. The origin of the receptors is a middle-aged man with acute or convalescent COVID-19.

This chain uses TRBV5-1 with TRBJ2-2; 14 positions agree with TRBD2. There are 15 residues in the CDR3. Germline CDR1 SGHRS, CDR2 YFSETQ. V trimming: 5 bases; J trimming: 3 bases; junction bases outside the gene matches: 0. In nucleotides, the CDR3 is TGCGCCAGCAGGACTAGCGGGAGGGACACCGGGGAGCTGTTTTTT. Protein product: CASRTSGRDTGELFF.

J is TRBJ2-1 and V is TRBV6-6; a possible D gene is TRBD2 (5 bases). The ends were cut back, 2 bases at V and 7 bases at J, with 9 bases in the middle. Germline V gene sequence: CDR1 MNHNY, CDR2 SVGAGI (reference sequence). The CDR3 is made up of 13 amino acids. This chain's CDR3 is CASSYPTGNEQFF. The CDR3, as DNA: TGTGCCAGCAGTTACCCGACGGGGAATGAGCAGTTCTTC.

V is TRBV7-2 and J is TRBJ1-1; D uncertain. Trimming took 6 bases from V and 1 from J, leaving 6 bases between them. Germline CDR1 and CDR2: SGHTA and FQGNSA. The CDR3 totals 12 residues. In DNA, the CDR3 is TGTGCCAGCAGACTTGGGAACACTGAAGCTTTCTTT. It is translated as CASRLGNTEAFF. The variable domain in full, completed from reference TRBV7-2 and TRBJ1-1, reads GAGVSQSPSNKVTEKGKDVELRCDPISGHTALYWYRQSLGQGLEFLIYFQGNSAPDKSGLPSDRFSAERTGGSVSTLTIQRTQQEDSAVYLCASRLGNTEAFFGQGTRLTVV.

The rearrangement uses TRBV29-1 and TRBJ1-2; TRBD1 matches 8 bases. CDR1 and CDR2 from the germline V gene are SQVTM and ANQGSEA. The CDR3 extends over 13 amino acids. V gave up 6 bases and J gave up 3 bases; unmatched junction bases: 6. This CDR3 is CSVRGQGDYGYTF. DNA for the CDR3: TGCAGCGTCCGAGGACAGGGTGACTATGGCTACACCTTC.

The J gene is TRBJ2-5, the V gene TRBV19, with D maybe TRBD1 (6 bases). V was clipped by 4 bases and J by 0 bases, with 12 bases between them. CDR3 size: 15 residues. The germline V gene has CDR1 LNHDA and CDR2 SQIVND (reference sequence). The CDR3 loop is CASSTFDRNQETQYF. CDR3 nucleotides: TGTGCCAGTAGTACCTTCGACAGGAACCAAGAGACCCAGTACTTC.

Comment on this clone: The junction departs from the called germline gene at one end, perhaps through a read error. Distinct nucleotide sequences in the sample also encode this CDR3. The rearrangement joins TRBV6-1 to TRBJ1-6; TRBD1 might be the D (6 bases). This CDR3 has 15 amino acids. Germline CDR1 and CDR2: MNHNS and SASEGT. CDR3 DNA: TGTGCCAGCAGTGAAGTCGGACAGCTTAATTCACCTCTCCACTTT. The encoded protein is CASSEVGQLNSPLHF.

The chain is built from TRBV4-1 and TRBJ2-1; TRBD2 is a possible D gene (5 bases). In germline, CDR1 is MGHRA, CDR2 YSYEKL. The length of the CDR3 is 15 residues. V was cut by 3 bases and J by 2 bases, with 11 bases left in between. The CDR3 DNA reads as TGCGCCAGCAGCCACGGAGGACGGCCCTACAATGAGCAGTTCTTC. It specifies CASSHGGRPYNEQFF.

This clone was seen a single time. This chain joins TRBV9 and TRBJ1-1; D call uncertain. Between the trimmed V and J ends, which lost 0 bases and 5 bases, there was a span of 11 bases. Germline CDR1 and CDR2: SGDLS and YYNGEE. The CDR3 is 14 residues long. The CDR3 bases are TGTGCCAGCAGCGTAGCCACAGCGGGGACTGAAGCTTTCTTT. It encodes CASSVATAGTEAFF.

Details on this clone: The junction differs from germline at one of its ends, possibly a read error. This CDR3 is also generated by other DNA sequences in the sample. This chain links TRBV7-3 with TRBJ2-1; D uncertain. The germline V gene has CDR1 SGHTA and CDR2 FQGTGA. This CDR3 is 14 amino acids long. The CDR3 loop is CASSFMASSNEQFF. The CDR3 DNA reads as TGTGCCAGTAGCTTTATGGCTAGTAGTAATGAGCAGTTCTTC.

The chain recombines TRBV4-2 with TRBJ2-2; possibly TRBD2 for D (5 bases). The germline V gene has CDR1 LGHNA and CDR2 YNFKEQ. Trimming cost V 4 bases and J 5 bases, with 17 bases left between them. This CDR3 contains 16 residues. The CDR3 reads CASSLRSHGKTGELFF. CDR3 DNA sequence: TGTGCCAGCAGCCTCCGGAGCCACGGGAAGACCGGGGAGCTGTTTTTT.

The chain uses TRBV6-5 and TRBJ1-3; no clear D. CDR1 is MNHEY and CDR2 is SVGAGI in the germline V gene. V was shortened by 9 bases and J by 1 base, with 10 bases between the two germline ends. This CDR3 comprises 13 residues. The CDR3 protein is CASSWSSGNTIYF. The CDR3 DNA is TGTGCCAGTTCTTGGAGTTCTGGAAACACCATATATTTT.

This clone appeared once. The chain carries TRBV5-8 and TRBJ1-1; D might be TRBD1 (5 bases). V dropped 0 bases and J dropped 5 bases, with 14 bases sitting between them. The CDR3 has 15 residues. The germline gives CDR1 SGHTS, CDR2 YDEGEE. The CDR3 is CASSLGRAPGTEAFF. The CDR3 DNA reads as TGTGCCAGCAGCTTGGGCCGGGCCCCAGGGACTGAAGCTTTCTTT.

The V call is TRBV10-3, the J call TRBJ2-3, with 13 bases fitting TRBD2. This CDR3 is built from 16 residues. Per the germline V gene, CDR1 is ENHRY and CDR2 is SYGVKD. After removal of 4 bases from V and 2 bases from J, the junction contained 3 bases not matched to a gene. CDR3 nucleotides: TGTGCCATCAGTGCGGGGACTAGCGGGGACACAGATACGCAGTATTTT. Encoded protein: CAISAGTSGDTDTQYF.

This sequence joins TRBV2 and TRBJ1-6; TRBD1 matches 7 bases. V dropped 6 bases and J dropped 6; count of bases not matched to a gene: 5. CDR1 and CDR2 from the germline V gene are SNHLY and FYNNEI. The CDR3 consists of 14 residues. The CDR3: CASSRGGGNSPLHF. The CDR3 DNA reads TGTGCCAGCAGCCGAGGGGGCGGTAATTCACCCCTCCACTTT.

The CDR3 bases are TGTGCCAGCACCCTGAGGGGACAGGGGGCGAAGCAGTACTTC. Translating it yields CASTLRGQGAKQYF. The chain has TRBV6-5 and TRBJ2-7, with 12 bases matching TRBD1. The CDR3 has 14 amino acids. CDR1 is MNHEY, CDR2 SVGAGI, per germline. J gave up 8 bases and V 7 bases, and 9 bases lay outside the gene matches.

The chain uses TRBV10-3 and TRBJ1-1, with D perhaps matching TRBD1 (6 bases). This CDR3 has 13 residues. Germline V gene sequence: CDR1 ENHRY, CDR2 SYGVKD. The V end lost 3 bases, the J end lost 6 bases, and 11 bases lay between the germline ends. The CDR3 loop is CAISDRHRAEAFF. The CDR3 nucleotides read TGTGCCATCAGTGATAGGCACAGGGCTGAAGCTTTCTTT.

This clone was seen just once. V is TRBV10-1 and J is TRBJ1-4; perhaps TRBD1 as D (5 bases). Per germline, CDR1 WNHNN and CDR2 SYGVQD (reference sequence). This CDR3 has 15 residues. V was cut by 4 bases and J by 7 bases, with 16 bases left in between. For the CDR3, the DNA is TGCGCCAGCAGTGCCCCAGGGCCCTGTATTGAAAAACTGTTTTTT. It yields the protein CASSAPGPCIEKLFF.

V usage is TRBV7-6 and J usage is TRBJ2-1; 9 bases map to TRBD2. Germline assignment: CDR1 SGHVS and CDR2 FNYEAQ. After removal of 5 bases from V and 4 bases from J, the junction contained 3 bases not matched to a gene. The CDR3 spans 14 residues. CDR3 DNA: TGTGCCAGCAGCATTAGCGGGAGTTACAATGAGCAGTTCTTC. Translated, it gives CASSISGSYNEQFF. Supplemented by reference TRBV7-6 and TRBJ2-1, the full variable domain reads GAGVSQSPRYKVTKRGQDVALRCDPISGHVSLYWYRQALGQGPEFLTYFNYEAQQDKSGLPNDRFSAERPEGSISTLTIQRTEQRDSAMYRCASSISGSYNEQFFGPGTRLTVL.

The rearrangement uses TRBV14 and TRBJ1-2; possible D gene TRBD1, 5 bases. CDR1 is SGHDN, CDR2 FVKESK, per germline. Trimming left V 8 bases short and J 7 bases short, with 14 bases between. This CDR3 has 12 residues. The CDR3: CASSSGPVGYTF. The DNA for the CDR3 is TGTGCCAGCTCCTCAGGGCCGGTTGGCTACACCTTC. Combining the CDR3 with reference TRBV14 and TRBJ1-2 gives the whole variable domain EAGVTQFPSHSVIEKGQTVTLRCDPISGHDNLYWYRRVMGKEIKFLLHFVKESKQDESGMPNNRFLAERTGGTYSTLKVQPAELEDSGVYFCASSSGPVGYTFGSGTRLTVV.

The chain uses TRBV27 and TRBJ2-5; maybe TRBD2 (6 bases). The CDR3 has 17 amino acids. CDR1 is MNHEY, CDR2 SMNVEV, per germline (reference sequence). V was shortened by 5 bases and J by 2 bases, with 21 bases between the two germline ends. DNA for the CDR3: TGTGCCAGCAGTCCCAGAGGGGAGGTTGGTAGACAAGAGACCCAGTACTTC. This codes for CASSPRGEVGRQETQYF.

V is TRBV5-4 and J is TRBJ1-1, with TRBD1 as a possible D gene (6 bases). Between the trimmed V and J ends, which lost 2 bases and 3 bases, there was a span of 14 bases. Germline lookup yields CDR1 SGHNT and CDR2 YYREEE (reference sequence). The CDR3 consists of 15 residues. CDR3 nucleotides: TGTGCCAGCAGCTTAGAGCAGGGGTCGCACACTGAAGCTTTCTTT. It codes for CASSLEQGSHTEAFF.

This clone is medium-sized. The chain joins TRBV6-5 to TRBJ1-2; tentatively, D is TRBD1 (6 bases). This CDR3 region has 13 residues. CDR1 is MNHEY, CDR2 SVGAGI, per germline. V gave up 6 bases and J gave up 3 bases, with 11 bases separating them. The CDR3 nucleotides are TGTGCCAGCAGAGTACAGGGAGACTATGGCTACACCTTC. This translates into CASRVQGDYGYTF.

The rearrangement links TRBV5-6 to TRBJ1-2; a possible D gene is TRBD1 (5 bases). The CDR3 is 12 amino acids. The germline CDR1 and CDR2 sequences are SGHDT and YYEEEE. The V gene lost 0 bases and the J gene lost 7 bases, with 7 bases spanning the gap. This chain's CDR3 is CASSLVGAGYTF. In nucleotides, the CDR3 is TGTGCCAGCAGCTTGGTAGGGGCTGGCTACACCTTC.

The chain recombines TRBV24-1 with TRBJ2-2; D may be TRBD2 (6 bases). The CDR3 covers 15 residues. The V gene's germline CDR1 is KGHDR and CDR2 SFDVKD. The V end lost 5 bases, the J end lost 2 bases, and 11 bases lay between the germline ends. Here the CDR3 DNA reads TGTGCCACCAGTGGGCAGGGAGGAAACACCGGGGAGCTGTTTTTT. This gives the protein CATSGQGGNTGELFF.

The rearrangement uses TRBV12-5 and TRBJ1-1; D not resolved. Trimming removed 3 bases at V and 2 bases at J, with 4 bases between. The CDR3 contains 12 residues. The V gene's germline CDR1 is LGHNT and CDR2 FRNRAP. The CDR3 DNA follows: TGTGCTAGTGGTTTCGGTAACACTGAAGCTTTCTTT. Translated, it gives CASGFGNTEAFF. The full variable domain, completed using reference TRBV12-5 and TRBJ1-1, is DARVTQTPRHKVTEMGQEVTMRCQPILGHNTVFWYRQTMMQGLELLAYFRNRAPLDDSGMPKDRFSAEMPDATLATLKIQPSEPRDSAVYFCASGFGNTEAFFGQGTRLTVV.

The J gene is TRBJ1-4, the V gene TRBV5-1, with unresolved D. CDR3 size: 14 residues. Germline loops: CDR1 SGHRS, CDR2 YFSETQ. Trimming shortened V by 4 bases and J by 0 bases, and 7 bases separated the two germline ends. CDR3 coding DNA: TGCGCCAGCAGCCGGTTTCCAACTAATGAAAAACTGTTTTTT. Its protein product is CASSRFPTNEKLFF.

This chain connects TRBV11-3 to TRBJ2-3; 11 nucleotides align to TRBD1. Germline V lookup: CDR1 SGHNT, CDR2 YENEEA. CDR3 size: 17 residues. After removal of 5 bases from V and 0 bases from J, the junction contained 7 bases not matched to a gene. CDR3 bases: TGTGCCAGCAGCCGAAGGACAGGGGGCCAAAGCACAGATACGCAGTATTTT. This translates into CASSRRTGGQSTDTQYF.